This note documents a single TCR beta chain sequence. Its antigen is unknown. This sample is part of a study of shared clonotypes between healthy human individuals. Study findings and constraints: The sharing of about 5% of naive CD4 clonotypes was seen across a handful of donors.

Clones were read by immunoSEQ multiplex PCR, and TCRdb kept only the in-frame ones, dropping some. The data show approximately 1.1 million clones, about 84% seen once. The CDR3 has 17 amino acids. The V gene end was trimmed by 0 bases and the J gene end by 0 bases; junction bases not matched to a gene: 7. Germline-derived CDR1 and CDR2 are LGHNT and FRNRAP. Division of CD4+ cells produced a CD45RA+ naive subset and a CD45RA-negative memory subset. V is TRBV12-5 and J is TRBJ2-7, with 8 bases fitting TRBD2. The sample was memory CD4+ T cells from PBMCs. Noted subset: CD45RA-negative fraction. This sequence originates from a man younger than 35 in good health. Some clones in this sample may be carry-over from other donors' samples. In DNA, the CDR3 is TGTGCTAGTGGTTTGGTAACGGGTAGCGGGACCTCCTACGAGCAGTACTTC. It specifies CASGLVTGSGTSYEQYF.